This T cell receptor (beta chain) was observed in a study of blood T cells in healthy people across ages. The CDR3 sequence is 14 residues long. V shed 4 bases and J 7 bases; nucleotides not matched to a gene: 7. The germline V gene has CDR1 LGHDT and CDR2 YNNKEL (reference sequence). Sample-barcoded 5' priming and a J-beta primer mix drove a second PCR of about 7 to 12 cycles. One entry per CDR3 protein, called by TCRdb with MiXCR from the 5' RACE reads. The repertoire includes under 2 million distinct CDR3 sequences, about 32% of them detected once, and about 11% sits in the top ten. The receptor comes from a young woman in good health. The rearrangement joins TRBV3-1 to TRBJ1-5; 7 positions agree with TRBD1. The specimen was blood. The CDR3 DNA is TGTGCCAGCAGCCTCACAGGGGAACGGCAGCCCCAGCATTTT. This sequence encodes CASSLTGERQPQHF.